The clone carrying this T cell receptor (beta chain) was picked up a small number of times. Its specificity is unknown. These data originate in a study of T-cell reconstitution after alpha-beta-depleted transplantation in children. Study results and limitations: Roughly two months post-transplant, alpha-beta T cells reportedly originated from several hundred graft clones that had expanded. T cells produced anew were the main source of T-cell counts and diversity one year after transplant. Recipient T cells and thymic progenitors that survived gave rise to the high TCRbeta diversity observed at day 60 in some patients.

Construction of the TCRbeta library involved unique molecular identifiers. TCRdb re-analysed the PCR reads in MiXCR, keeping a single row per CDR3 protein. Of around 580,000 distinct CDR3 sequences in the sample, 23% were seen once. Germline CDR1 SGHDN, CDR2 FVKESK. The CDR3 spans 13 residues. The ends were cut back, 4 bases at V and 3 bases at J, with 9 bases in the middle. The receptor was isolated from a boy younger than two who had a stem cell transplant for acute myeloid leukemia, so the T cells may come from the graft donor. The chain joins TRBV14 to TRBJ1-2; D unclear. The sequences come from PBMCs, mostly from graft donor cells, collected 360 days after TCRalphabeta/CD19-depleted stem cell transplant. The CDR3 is CASSLPGHYGYTF. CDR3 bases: TGTGCCAGCAGCCTTCCCGGGCACTATGGCTACACCTTC.